This entry lists 31 T cell receptor beta chains sequenced from one sample in a study of response to subunit inactivated influenza vaccine. TCRdb processed the RT-PCR reads anew with MiXCR; each CDR3 protein has one entry. The sample holds some 550,000 distinct CDR3 sequences, roughly 23% seen once. This sample was shared with a second study, whose subject was T cells expressing NK-cell markers. This second report adds: The authors made TCR beta cDNA libraries by 5'RACE template switching. This switching added a universal primer site and UMIs.

This specimen was CD4+ T cells sorted from PBMCs, taken approximately 12 days after vaccination. The receptors stem from a man aged 50 to 60 who received an inactivated influenza vaccine.

This clonotype was observed a handful of times. J is TRBJ1-2 and V is TRBV29-1; tentative D call: TRBD1 (6 bases). Trimming cost V 1 base and J 4 bases, with 10 bases left between them. Germline CDR1 is SQVTM and CDR2 is ANQGSEA. This CDR3 has 13 amino acids. CDR3 DNA: TGCAGCGTTGAAGGGGGGGCAGTCTATGGCTACACCTTC. Amino acids: CSVEGGAVYGYTF.

This clonotype was picked up a small number of times. The J gene is TRBJ1-4, the V gene TRBV28, with 7 bases identical to TRBD1. Trimming took 7 bases from V and 5 from J; bases not matched to a gene: 13. This CDR3 has 16 amino acids. In germline, CDR1 is MDHEN, CDR2 SYDVKM. CDR3 in DNA: TGTGCCAGCACCTTGACAGGGCTCGGGCTCAATGAAAAACTGTTTTTT. It encodes CASTLTGLGLNEKLFF. The variable domain in full, with the rest retrieved from reference TRBV28 and TRBJ1-4, is DVKVTQSSRYLVKRTGEKVFLECVQDMDHENMFWYRQDPGLGLRLIYFSYDVKMKEKGDIPEGYSVSREKKERFSLILESASTNQTSMYLCASTLTGLGLNEKLFFGSGTQLSVL.

This clonotype was seen a few times. The CDR3 reads CASSSPTGGSYNEQFF. In nucleotides, the CDR3 is TGCGCCAGCAGCTCGCCGACAGGGGGCTCCTACAATGAGCAGTTCTTC. The chain has TRBV5-1 and TRBJ2-1, with 9 bases fitting TRBD1. The germline gives CDR1 SGHRS, CDR2 YFSETQ. CDR3 length: 16 amino acids. With 3 bases clipped from V and 0 bases from J, the junction kept 4 bases outside the gene matches. The full variable domain, completed using reference TRBV5-1 and TRBJ2-1, is KAGVTQTPRYLIKTRGQQVTLSCSPISGHRSVSWYQQTPGQGLQFLFEYFSETQRNKGNFPGRFSGRQFSNSRSEMNVSTLELGDSALYLCASSSPTGGSYNEQFFGPGTRLTVL.

The rearrangement links TRBV30 to TRBJ2-3, with 13 bases that match TRBD2. The length of the CDR3 is 14 residues. CDR1 is GTSNPN and CDR2 is SVGIG in the germline V gene (reference sequence). Germline trimming cut 7 bases from V and 5 bases from J; bases unmatched to any gene: 6. CDR3 sequence: CASRLAGGRDTQYF. CDR3 sequence (DNA): TGTGCCTCGCGACTAGCGGGGGGAAGAGATACGCAGTATTTT.

V and J are TRBV5-1 and TRBJ2-1; TRBD2 might be the D (6 bases). CDR3 length: 15 residues. V shed 4 bases and J shed 4 bases, with 15 bases lying between them. Germline CDR1 is SGHRS and CDR2 is YFSETQ. The CDR3 loop reads CASSLSPGEYNEQFF. The CDR3 DNA is TGCGCCAGCAGCCTCTCTCCGGGGGAGTACAATGAGCAGTTCTTC. The complete variable domain, with remaining parts taken from reference TRBV5-1 and TRBJ2-1, reads KAGVTQTPRYLIKTRGQQVTLSCSPISGHRSVSWYQQTPGQGLQFLFEYFSETQRNKGNFPGRFSGRQFSNSRSEMNVSTLELGDSALYLCASSLSPGEYNEQFFGPGTRLTVL.

The gene calls are TRBV28 and TRBJ2-1; the match to TRBD2 covers 7 bases. V trimming: 4 bases; J trimming: 0 bases; junction bases outside the gene matches: 6. The germline gives CDR1 MDHEN, CDR2 SYDVKM. The CDR3 sequence is 16 residues long. The CDR3 coding sequence is TGTGCCAGCAGTTCGGGCGGGAGCGTCTCCTACAATGAGCAGTTCTTC. Protein: CASSSGGSVSYNEQFF.

The V and J genes are TRBV20-1 and TRBJ1-5; tentatively, D is TRBD1 (6 bases). Germline V lookup: CDR1 DFQATT, CDR2 SNEGSKA (reference sequence). With 1 base removed from V and 3 bases from J, the gap between germline ends came to 16 bases. The CDR3 has 16 residues. In DNA form, the CDR3 reads TGCAGTGCTAGAGCCCAGCTCGGACAGATCAATCAGCCCCAGCATTTT. Its protein is CSARAQLGQINQPQHF.

This clonotype has only a few counts. The chain links TRBV20-1 to TRBJ2-7; TRBD1 agrees at 7 bases. This CDR3 contains 12 residues. Per germline, CDR1 DFQATT and CDR2 SNEGSKA (reference sequence). Unmatched junction bases numbered 3, after V lost 5 bases and J lost 2 bases. The DNA of the CDR3 is TGCAGTGCTGAGGACAGGACCTACGAGCAGTACTTC. It specifies CSAEDRTYEQYF.

The chain employs TRBV5-5 and TRBJ1-5; D is ambiguous. CDR1 and CDR2 (germline): SGHKS, YYEKEE (reference sequence). There are 12 residues in the CDR3. V was clipped by 2 bases and J by 8 bases, with 8 bases between them. In DNA, the CDR3 is TGTGCCAGCAGCTTATTTGGTAAGCCCCAGCATTTT. It translates to CASSLFGKPQHF.

The gene calls are TRBV6-1 and TRBJ2-7; 9 bases match TRBD1. This CDR3 comprises 14 residues. V dropped 5 bases and J dropped 6; count of bases not matched to a gene: 8. CDR1 is MNHNS, CDR2 SASEGT, per germline. In DNA form, the CDR3 reads TGTGCCAGCAGTCGCTTTGGGACAGGGTTCGAGCAGTACTTC. It codes for CASSRFGTGFEQYF.

This chain uses TRBV28 with TRBJ2-7; 7 bases match TRBD2. The length of the CDR3 is 13 residues. With V trimmed by 7 bases and J by 2 bases, 5 bases remained unmatched. Germline values: CDR1 MDHEN, CDR2 SYDVKM. The CDR3 region has the DNA TGTGCCAGCACTCGGGAGGCGACCTACGAGCAGTACTTC. Amino acids: CASTREATYEQYF.

In this sample, this clonotype turned up a few times. This chain joins TRBV6-2 or TRBV6-3 and TRBJ2-7; 12 bases are shared with TRBD1. The CDR3 sequence is 15 residues long. The J segment lost 7 bases and the V segment lost 5 bases, leaving 9 bases of the junction unmatched. Germline-derived CDR1 and CDR2 are MNHEY and SVGEGT. As DNA, the CDR3 is TGTGCCAGCAGTGTCCGGGGACAGGGGGCCTGGGAGCAGTACTTC. This gives the protein CASSVRGQGAWEQYF.

Only a few counts were recorded for this clonotype. V gene TRBV5-1 combines with J gene TRBJ2-3, with D perhaps being TRBD1 or TRBD2 (5 bases each). The CDR3 totals 15 residues. V was clipped by 6 bases and J by 0 bases, with 14 bases between them. Germline CDR1 reads SGHRS; CDR2 reads YFSETQ. In DNA form, the CDR3 reads TGCGCCAGCACCCGGGGCGGAGCAAGCACAGATACGCAGTATTTT. It codes for CASTRGGASTDTQYF.

This clonotype showed up just a few times. The V call is TRBV11-2, the J call TRBJ2-3; 8 positions match TRBD2. The germline CDR1 and CDR2 sequences are SGHAT and FQNNGV. The CDR3 extends over 15 amino acids. V shed 6 bases and J 3 bases; nucleotides not matched to a gene: 8. CDR3: CASSGAGVLTDTQYF. CDR3 nucleotides: TGTGCCAGCAGTGGAGCGGGAGTCCTGACAGATACGCAGTATTTT.

The V gene is TRBV5-6, the J gene TRBJ2-5, with D possibly being TRBD2 (5 bases). This CDR3 is 16 amino acids long. V shed 3 bases and J shed 3 bases, with 18 bases lying between them. Germline values: CDR1 SGHDT, CDR2 YYEEEE. For the CDR3, the DNA is TGTGCCAGCAGCTGGGGTGGGAGCCGCCCAGAAGAGACCCAGTACTTC. Translating it yields CASSWGGSRPEETQYF.

The rearrangement links TRBV25-1 to TRBJ2-7; 9 bases match TRBD1. The CDR3 is 14 amino acids. V trimming: 7 bases; J trimming: 5 bases; junction bases outside the gene matches: 9. The germline CDR1 and CDR2 sequences are MGHDK and SYGVNS. This CDR3 is CASTPGTGLHEQYF. CDR3 bases: TGTGCCAGCACCCCCGGGACAGGGCTTCACGAGCAGTACTTC.

This chain joins TRBV6-2 or TRBV6-3 and TRBJ1-1, with D unresolved. This CDR3 has 14 residues. Germline-derived CDR1 and CDR2 are MNHEY and SVGEGT. V lost 6 bases to trimming and J lost 1 base, with 12 bases between them. The CDR3 DNA reads as TGTGCCAGCAGGAAAAGGGAGGGGAACACTGAAGCTTTCTTT. It codes for CASRKREGNTEAFF.

This clonotype was detected only once. The V and J genes are TRBV11-2 and TRBJ2-5; TRBD1 might be the D (6 bases). This CDR3 region has 13 residues. In germline, CDR1 is SGHAT, CDR2 FQNNGV. Deletions cut 4 bases from V and 5 bases from J, with 11 bases between. CDR3 sequence (DNA): TGTGCCAGCAGCTGGGGGACAATGGAGACCCAGTACTTC. Translation gives CASSWGTMETQYF.

This clonotype was recorded at least ten times. The V gene is TRBV7-2, the J gene TRBJ2-1; maybe TRBD2 (5 bases). CDR3 length equals 11 residues. The V end lost 3 bases, the J end lost 9 bases, and 6 bases lay between the germline ends. CDR1 is SGHTA and CDR2 is FQGNSA in the germline V gene. CDR3 DNA sequence: TGTGCCAGCAGCTTGGGAGTTGAGCAGTTCTTC. Amino acid sequence: CASSLGVEQFF.

The chain links TRBV5-5 to TRBJ2-7; 12 bases align to TRBD1. The CDR3 covers 15 residues. The ends lost 1 base at V and 5 bases at J; junction bases unmatched: 4. Germline V CDR1 and CDR2: SGHKS, YYEKEE (reference sequence). The CDR3 region has the DNA TGTGCCAGCAGCTTGAAGGGACAGGGGGCTCACGAGCAGTACTTC. The encoded protein is CASSLKGQGAHEQYF.

The rearrangement joins TRBV19 to TRBJ1-1, with D perhaps matching TRBD1 (5 bases). Germline values: CDR1 LNHDA, CDR2 SQIVND (reference sequence). Trimming removed 5 bases from V and 6 bases from J, with 19 bases in between. The CDR3 sequence is 15 residues long. The DNA for the CDR3 is TGTGCCAGTAGTCTGTCTGGGGCGACGGTGGCTGAAGCTTTCTTT. Translated: CASSLSGATVAEAFF. Drawing the rest from reference TRBV19 and TRBJ1-1, the complete variable domain is DGGITQSPKYLFRKEGQNVTLSCEQNLNHDAMYWYRQDPGQGLRLIYYSQIVNDFQKGDIAEGYSVSREKKESFPLTVTSAQKNPTAFYLCASSLSGATVAEAFFGQGTRLTVV.

V usage is TRBV7-9 and J usage is TRBJ2-3; the D gene could be TRBD1 or TRBD2 (6 bases each). Germline V gene lookup returns CDR1 SEHNR and CDR2 FQNEAQ (reference sequence). The CDR3 totals 14 residues. V lost 10 bases and J 1 base, leaving 15 bases between the germline ends. The CDR3 DNA is TGTGCCACTCGGGGGACACCGGGCACAGATACGCAGTATTTT. It specifies CATRGTPGTDTQYF.

This chain uses TRBV7-9 with TRBJ2-1; TRBD2 agrees at 10 bases. The CDR3 has 16 residues. The ends lost 6 bases at V and 5 bases at J; junction bases unmatched: 10. Germline CDR1 SEHNR, CDR2 FQNEAQ (reference sequence). The CDR3 loop is CASSWPSGRVDNEQFF. CDR3 coding DNA: TGTGCCAGCAGTTGGCCTAGCGGGAGAGTAGACAATGAGCAGTTCTTC.

This rearrangement joins TRBV7-8 to TRBJ2-3; D is unclear. Germline CDR1 and CDR2: SGHVS and FQNEAQ. The CDR3 has 15 residues. Between the trimmed V and J ends, which lost 3 bases and 3 bases, there was a span of 13 bases. CDR3 loop: CASSFSSPITDTQYF. The CDR3 DNA reads TGTGCCAGCAGCTTTTCATCCCCAATTACAGATACGCAGTATTTT.

This clonotype showed up just a few times. The genes are TRBV12-3 or TRBV12-4 and TRBJ2-5, with 9 bases that match TRBD1. The trim removed 5 bases at V and 9 bases at J, leaving 7 bases unmatched. CDR3 length: 13 residues. Here the CDR3 reads CASSRDRGVPQYF. The CDR3 nucleotides are TGTGCCAGCAGTCGAGACAGGGGGGTGCCCCAGTACTTC.

The V call is TRBV20-1, the J call TRBJ1-5; a possible D gene is TRBD1 (5 bases). CDR1 is DFQATT, CDR2 SNEGSKA, per germline (reference sequence). The CDR3 is made up of 13 amino acids. Trimming removed 5 bases from V and 4 bases from J, with 12 bases in between. The CDR3 coding sequence is TGCAGTGCTCACCCTGGGGGAAATCAGCCCCAGCATTTT. The encoded protein is CSAHPGGNQPQHF.

This clonotype was recorded a few times. The chain couples TRBV4-1 to TRBJ2-5; 7 positions match TRBD1. Trimming cost V 3 bases and J 3 bases; bases outside gene matches: 4. Germline CDR1 and CDR2: MGHRA and YSYEKL. There are 14 residues in the CDR3. The CDR3 bases are TGCGCCAGCAGCCAGGCTCAGGGGGAAGAGACCCAGTACTTC. Translation gives CASSQAQGEETQYF.

This chain joins TRBV7-9 and TRBJ2-1, with 11 bases fitting TRBD1. The CDR3 loop spans 15 amino acids. CDR1 SEHNR and CDR2 FQNEAQ come from the germline V gene (reference sequence). V was pared by 5 bases and J by 9 bases, with 9 bases of the junction left unmatched. CDR3 in amino acids: CASSLQGQGVSEQFF. CDR3 in DNA: TGTGCCAGCAGCCTACAGGGACAGGGGGTCTCTGAGCAGTTCTTC.

This clonotype turned up a few times. J is TRBJ2-7 and V is TRBV29-1; 15 nucleotides align to TRBD2. V shed 4 bases and J 2 bases; nucleotides not matched to a gene: 3. Germline CDR1 is SQVTM and CDR2 is ANQGSEA. The CDR3 is 15 residues long. The CDR3 bases are TGCAGCGTTGCAGGACTAGCGGGGGGGACCTACGAGCAGTACTTC. It is translated as CSVAGLAGGTYEQYF.

The chain employs TRBV20-1 and TRBJ2-7, with D hard to call. The germline V gene has CDR1 DFQATT and CDR2 SNEGSKA (reference sequence). The CDR3 loop spans 12 amino acids. V lost 1 base and J lost 1, with 5 bases in between. CDR3 nucleotides: TGCAGTGCTAGAGCGCCGTCCTACGAGCAGTACTTC. This sequence encodes CSARAPSYEQYF.

This chain joins TRBV5-6 and TRBJ1-1; a weak D match, TRBD1 (6 bases). Germline CDR1 SGHDT, CDR2 YYEEEE. CDR3 length equals 16 residues. Trimming took 1 base from V and 8 from J, leaving 21 bases between them. In nucleotides, the CDR3 is TGTGCCAGCAGCTTGAGTGGGGGCCTCATGCCCCGAGAAGCTTTCTTT. Amino acids: CASSLSGGLMPREAFF.